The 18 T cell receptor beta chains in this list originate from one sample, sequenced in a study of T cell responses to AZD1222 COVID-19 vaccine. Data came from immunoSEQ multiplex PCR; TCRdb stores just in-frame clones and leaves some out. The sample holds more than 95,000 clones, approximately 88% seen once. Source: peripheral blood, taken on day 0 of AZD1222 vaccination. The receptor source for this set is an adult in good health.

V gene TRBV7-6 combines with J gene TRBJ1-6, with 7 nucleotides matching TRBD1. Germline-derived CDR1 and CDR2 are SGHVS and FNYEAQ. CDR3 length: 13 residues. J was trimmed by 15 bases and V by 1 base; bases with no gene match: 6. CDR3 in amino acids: CASSLDRGGGLHF. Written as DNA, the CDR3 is TGTGCCAGCAGCTTAGACAGGGGTGGGGGCCTCCACTTT.

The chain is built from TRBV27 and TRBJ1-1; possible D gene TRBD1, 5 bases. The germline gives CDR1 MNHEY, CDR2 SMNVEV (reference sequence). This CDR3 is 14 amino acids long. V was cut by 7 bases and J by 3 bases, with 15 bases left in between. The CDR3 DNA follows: TGTGCCAGCACCCCGAGGGGTTTCGACACTGAAGCTTTCTTT. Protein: CASTPRGFDTEAFF.

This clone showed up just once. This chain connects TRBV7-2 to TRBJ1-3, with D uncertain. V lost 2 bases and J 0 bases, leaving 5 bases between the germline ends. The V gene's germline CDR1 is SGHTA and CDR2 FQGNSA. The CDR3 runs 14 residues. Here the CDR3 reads CASSLSASGNTIYF. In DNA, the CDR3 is TGTGCCAGCAGCTTATCCGCCTCTGGAAACACCATATATTTT.

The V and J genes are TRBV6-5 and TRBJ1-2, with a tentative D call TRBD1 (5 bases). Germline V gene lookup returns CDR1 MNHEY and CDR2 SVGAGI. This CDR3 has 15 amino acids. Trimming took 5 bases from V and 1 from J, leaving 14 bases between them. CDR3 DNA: TGTGCCAGCAGTATGGACTGGGGGTTTAACTATGGCTACACCTTC. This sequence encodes CASSMDWGFNYGYTF.

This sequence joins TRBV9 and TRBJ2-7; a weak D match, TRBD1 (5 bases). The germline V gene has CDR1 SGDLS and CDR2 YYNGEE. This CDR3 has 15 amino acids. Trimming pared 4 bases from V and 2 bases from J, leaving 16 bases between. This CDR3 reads CASSPTQGPTYEQYF. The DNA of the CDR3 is TGTGCCAGCAGCCCGACCCAGGGTCCGACCTACGAGCAGTACTTC.

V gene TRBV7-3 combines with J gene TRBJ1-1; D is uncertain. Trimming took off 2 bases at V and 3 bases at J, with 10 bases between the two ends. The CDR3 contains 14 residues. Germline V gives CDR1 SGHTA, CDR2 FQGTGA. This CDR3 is CASSLWERDTEAFF. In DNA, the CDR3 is TGTGCCAGCAGCTTATGGGAGAGGGACACTGAAGCTTTCTTT.

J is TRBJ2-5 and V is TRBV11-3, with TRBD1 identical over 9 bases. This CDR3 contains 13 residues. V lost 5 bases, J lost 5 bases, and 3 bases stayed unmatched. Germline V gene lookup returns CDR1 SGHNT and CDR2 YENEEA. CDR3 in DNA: TGTGCCAGCAGCCCCGGACAGGGGGAGACCCAGTACTTC. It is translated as CASSPGQGETQYF. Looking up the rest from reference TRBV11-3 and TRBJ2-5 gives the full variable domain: EAGVVQSPRYKIIEKKQPVAFWCNPISGHNTLYWYLQNLGQGPELLIRYENEEAVDDSQLPKDRFSAERLKGVDSTLKIQPAELGDSAVYLCASSPGQGETQYFGPGTRLLVL.

CDR3 nucleotides: TGTGCCAGCAGTTCGCGGGCTAGCACAGATACGCAGTATTTT. Amino acid sequence: CASSSRASTDTQYF. The chain is built from TRBV2 and TRBJ2-3, with D perhaps TRBD2 (5 bases). Germline assignment: CDR1 SNHLY and CDR2 FYNNEI. The germline V and J ends were trimmed by 5 bases and 0 bases, with 9 bases remaining between them. This CDR3 comprises 14 residues. Together with reference TRBV2 and TRBJ2-3, the CDR3 gives the full variable domain: EPEVTQTPSHQVTQMGQEVILRCVPISNHLYFYWYRQILGQKVEFLVSFYNNEISEKSEIFDDQFSVERPDGSNFTLKIRSTKLEDSAMYFCASSSRASTDTQYFGPGTRLTVL.

In nucleotides, the CDR3 is TGCGCCAGCAGCTTGGATTCTCAGGGGACTGCTTCTGGGGCCAACGTCCTGACTTTC. Its translation: CASSLDSQGTASGANVLTF. The chain employs TRBV5-1 and TRBJ2-6, with D perhaps matching TRBD1 or TRBD2 (6 bases each). The CDR3 consists of 19 residues. Germline assignment: CDR1 SGHRS and CDR2 YFSETQ. The ends were cut back, 0 bases at V and 1 base at J, with 17 bases in the middle.

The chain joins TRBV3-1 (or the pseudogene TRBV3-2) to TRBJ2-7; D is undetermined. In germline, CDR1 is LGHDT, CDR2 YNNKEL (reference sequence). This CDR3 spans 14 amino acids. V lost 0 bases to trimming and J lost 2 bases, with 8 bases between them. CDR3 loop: CASSQEVQTYEQYF. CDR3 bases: TGTGCCAGCAGCCAAGAAGTCCAGACCTACGAGCAGTACTTC.

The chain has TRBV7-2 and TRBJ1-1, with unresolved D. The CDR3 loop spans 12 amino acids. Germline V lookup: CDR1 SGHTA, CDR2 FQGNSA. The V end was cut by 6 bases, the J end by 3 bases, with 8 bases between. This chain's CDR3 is CASRASDTEAFF. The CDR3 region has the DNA TGTGCCAGCAGGGCGTCGGACACTGAAGCTTTCTTT.

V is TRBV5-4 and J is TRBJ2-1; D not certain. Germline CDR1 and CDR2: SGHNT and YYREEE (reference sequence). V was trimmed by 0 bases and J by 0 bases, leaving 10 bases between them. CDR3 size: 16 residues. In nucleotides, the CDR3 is TGTGCCAGCAGCTTGGCCGGAATTAGCTCCTACAATGAGCAGTTCTTC. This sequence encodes CASSLAGISSYNEQFF.

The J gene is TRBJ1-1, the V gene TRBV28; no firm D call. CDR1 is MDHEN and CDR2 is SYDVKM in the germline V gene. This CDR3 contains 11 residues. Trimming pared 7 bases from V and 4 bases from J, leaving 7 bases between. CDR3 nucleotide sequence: TGTGCCAGCAAGAGTTTCACTGAAGCTTTCTTT. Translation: CASKSFTEAFF.

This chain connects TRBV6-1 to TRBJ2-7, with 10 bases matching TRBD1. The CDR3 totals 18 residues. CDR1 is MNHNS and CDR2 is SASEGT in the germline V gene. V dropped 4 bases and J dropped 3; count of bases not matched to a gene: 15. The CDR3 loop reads CASSVRGQGIYSDYEQYF. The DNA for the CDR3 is TGTGCCAGCAGTGTACGGGGACAGGGGATCTACTCCGACTACGAGCAGTACTTC.

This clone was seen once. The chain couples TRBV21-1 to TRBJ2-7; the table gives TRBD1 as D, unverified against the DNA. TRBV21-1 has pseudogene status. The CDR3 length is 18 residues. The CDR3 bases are TGTGCCAGCAGCCAACCCAGCTCTCGGGACAGGGTCTCCTACGAGCAGTACTTC. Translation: CASSQPSSRDRVSYEQYF.

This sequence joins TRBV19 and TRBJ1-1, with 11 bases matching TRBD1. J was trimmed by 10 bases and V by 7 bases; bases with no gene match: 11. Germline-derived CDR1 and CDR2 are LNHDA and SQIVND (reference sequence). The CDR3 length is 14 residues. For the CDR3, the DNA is TGTGCCAGTACTCTACCCTTGGGACAGGGGGGAGCTTTCTTT. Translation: CASTLPLGQGGAFF.

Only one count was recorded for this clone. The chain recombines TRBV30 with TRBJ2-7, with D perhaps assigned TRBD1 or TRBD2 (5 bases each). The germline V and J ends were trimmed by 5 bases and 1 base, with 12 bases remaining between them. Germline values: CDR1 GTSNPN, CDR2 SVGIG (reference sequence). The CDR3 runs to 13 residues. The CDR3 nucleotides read TGTGCCTGGTGGGACGCCGGATCCTACGAGCAGTACTTC. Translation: CAWWDAGSYEQYF.

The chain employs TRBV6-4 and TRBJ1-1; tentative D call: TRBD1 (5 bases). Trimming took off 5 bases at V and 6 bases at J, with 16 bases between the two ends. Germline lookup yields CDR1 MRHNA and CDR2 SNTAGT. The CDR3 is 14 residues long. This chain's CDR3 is CASSKGQGAAEAFF. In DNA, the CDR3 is TGTGCCAGCAGTAAGGGCCAGGGCGCCGCTGAAGCTTTCTTT.